The entry that follows covers one T cell receptor beta chain sequence. TCRdb keeps only in-frame clones here, not all; method: immunoSEQ multiplex PCR. The data hold roughly 70,000 clones, with about 88% observed a single time. This sample was taken from a study of blood T cell repertoires in COVID-19. Trimming took 6 bases from V and 5 from J, leaving 19 bases between them. CDR1 and CDR2 (germline): SNHLY, FYNNEI. The CDR3 is 15 residues long. The sequencing sample was made of peripheral blood. The clonotype originates from a man in his 70s with active or convalescent COVID-19. This chain connects TRBV2 to TRBJ2-5; D is perhaps TRBD2 (6 bases). CDR3 protein: CASRLTGVRVETQYF. The DNA of the CDR3 is TGTGCCAGCAGGCTAACGGGAGTAAGAGTTGAGACCCAGTACTTC.